This TCR beta chain was observed in a study of CD8+CD57+ T cells in acquired aplastic anemia. Study background: Sorted CD4+ plus CD8+ cells gave DNA averaging roughly 3 ug.

Patients picked for sequencing had shown CD8+CD57+ cell expansion detected by flow cytometry. Profiling that covered TCR beta VDJ and CDR3 relied on genomic DNA as its template. MiXCR, run by TCRdb on the reads, gives a single entry per CDR3 protein. The table lists about 190,000 distinct CDR3 sequences, 40% to 55% of them singletons. The specimen was sorted CD4+, CD8+, or CD8+CD57+ T cells (not recorded which) from PBMCs. The sequence was obtained from a human donor with aplastic anemia.

The CDR3 protein is CASSRDGIYGYTF. The CDR3 DNA follows: TGTGCCAGCAGTAGGGACGGAATATATGGCTACACCTTC. V usage is TRBV2 and J usage is TRBJ1-2; TRBD1 might be the D (5 bases). V was pared by 5 bases and J by 5 bases, with 12 bases between. The germline CDR1 and CDR2 sequences are SNHLY and FYNNEI. The CDR3 covers 13 residues.